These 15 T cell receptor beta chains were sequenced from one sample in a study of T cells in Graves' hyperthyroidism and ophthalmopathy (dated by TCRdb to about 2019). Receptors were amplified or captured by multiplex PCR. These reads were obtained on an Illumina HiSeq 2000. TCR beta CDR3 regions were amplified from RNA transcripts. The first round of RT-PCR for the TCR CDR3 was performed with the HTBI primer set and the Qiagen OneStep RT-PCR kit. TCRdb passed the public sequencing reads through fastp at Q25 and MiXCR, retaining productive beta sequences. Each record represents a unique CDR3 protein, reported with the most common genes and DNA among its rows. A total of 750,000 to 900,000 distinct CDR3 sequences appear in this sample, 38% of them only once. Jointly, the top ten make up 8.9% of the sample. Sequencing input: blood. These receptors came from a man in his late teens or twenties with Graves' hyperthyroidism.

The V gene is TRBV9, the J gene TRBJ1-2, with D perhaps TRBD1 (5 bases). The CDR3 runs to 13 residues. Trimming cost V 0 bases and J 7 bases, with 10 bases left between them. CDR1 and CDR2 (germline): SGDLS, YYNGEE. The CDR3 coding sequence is TGTGCCAGCAGCGTAGGGGGTGGGGGTGGCTACACCTTC. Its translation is CASSVGGGGGYTF.

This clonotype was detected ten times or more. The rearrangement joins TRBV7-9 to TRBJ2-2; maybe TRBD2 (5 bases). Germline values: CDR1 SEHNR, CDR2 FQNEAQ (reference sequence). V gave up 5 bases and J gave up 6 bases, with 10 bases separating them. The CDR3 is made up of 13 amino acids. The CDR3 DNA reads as TGTGCCAGCAGCGTCGGGGTGGCCGGGGAGCTGTTTTTT. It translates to CASSVGVAGELFF.

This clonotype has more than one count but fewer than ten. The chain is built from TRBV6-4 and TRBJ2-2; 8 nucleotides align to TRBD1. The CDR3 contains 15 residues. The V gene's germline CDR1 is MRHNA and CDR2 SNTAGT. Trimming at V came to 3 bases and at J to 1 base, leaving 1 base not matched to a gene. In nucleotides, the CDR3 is TGTGCCAGCAGTGAGGGACAGGAGAACACCGGGGAGCTGTTTTTT. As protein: CASSEGQENTGELFF.

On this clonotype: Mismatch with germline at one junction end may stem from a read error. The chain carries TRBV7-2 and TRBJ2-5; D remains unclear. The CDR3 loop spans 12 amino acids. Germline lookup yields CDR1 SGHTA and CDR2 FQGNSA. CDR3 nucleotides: TGTGCCGGCAGGACCTACCCAGGGACCCAGTACTTC. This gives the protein CAGRTYPGTQYF. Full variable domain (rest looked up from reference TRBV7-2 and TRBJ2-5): GAGVSQSPSNKVTEKGKDVELRCDPISGHTALYWYRQSLGQGLEFLIYFQGNSAPDKSGLPSDRFSAERTGGSVSTLTIQRTQQEDSAVYLCAGRTYPGTQYFGPGTRLLVL.

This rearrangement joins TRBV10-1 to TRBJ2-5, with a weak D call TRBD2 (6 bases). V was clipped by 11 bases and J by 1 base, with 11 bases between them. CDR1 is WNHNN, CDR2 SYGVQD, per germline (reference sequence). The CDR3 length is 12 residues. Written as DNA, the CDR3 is TGCGCCGGCCGGGACTTCCAAGAGACCCAGTACTTC. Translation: CAGRDFQETQYF.

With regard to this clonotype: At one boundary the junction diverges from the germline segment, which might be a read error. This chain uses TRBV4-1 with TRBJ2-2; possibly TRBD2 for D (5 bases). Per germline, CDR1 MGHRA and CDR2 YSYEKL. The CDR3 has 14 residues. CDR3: CASSLPGNTRELFF. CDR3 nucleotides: TGTGCCAGCAGCCTACCGGGGAACACCAGGGAGCTGTTTTTT.

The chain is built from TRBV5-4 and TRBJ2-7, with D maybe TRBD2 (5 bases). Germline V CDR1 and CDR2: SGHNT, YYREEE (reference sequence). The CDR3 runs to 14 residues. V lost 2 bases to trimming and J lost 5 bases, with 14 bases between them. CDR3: CASSLGGMSDEQYF. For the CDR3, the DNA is TGTGCCAGCAGCTTAGGAGGAATGAGTGACGAGCAGTACTTC.

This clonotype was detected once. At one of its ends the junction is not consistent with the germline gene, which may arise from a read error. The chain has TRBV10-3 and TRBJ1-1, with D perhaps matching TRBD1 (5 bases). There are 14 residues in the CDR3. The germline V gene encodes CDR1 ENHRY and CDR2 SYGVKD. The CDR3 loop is CASSESEARADAFF. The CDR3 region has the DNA TGTGCCAGCAGTGAATCTGAGGCCAGGGCGGACGCTTTCTTT.

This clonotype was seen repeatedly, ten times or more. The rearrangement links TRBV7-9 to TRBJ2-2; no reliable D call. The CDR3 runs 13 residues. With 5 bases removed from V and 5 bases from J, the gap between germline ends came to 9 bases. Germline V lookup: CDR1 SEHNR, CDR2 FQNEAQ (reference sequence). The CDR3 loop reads CASSPDGTGELFF. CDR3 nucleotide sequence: TGTGCCAGCAGCCCCGACGGGACCGGGGAGCTGTTTTTT.

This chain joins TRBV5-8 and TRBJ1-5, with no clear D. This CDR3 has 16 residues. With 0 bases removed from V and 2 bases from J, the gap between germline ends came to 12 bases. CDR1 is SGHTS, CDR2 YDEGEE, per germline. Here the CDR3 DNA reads TGTGCCAGCAGCTTGGATCTAGGAGGAGGCAATCAGCCCCAGCATTTT. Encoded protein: CASSLDLGGGNQPQHF.

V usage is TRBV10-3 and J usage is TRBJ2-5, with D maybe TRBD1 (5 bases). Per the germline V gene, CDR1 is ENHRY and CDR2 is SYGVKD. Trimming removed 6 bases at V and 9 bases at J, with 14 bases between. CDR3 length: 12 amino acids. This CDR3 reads CAIREGDQPQYF. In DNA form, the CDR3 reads TGTGCCATCAGAGAAGGGGATCAGCCCCAGTACTTC.

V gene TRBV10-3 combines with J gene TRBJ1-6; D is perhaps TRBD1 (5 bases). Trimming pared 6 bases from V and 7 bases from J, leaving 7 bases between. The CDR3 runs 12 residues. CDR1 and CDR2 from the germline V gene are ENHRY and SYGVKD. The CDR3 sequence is CAIRTGNSPLHF. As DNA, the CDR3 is TGTGCCATCAGAACAGGCAATTCACCCCTCCACTTT.

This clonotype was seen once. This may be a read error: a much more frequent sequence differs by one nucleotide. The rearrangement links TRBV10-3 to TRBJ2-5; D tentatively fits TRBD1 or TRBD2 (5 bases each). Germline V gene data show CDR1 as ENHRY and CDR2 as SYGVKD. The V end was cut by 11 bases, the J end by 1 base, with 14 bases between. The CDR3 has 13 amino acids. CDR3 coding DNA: TGTGCCTGTAGTGGGACGCGCCAAGAGACCCAGTACTTC. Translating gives CACSGTRQETQYF.

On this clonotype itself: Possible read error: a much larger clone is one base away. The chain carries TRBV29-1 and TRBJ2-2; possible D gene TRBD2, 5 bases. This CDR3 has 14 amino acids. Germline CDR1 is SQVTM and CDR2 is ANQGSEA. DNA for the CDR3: TGCAGCGTTGACCGGGAAGGAGTCACCGGGGAGCTGCTTTTT. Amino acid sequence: CSVDREGVTGELLF.

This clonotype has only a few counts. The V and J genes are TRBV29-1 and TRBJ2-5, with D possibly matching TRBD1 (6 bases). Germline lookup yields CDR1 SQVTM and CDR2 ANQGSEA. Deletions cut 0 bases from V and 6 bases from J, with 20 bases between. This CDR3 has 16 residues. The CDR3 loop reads CSVEDRRRTVGKTQYF. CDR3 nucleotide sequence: TGCAGCGTTGAAGATCGGAGGAGGACAGTGGGTAAGACCCAGTACTTC.